These 18 T cell receptor beta chains came from one sample sequenced in a study of tumor-infiltrating lymphocytes in primary liver carcinoma. DNA and RNA were both co-extracted from around 20-30 mg of bulk tissue that had not been sorted. The template, 450 to 650 ng total RNA, yielded TCR beta cDNA made with a constant-region primer. Investigators got TCR beta libraries out of three nested multiplex PCR rounds, done with slightly modified ARM-PCR. A C-beta reverse primer and TRBV1-TRBV30 forward primers served in each of the first two PCR rounds, at about 9 cycles apiece. TCRdb fed the multiplex PCR reads into MiXCR, producing one record per CDR3 protein. The repertoire has roughly 80,000 distinct CDR3 sequences, around 70% of them found once; the top ten carry 19%. Sequencing was carried out using liver tumor tissue from sampling region 1. As for subset: tumor region T1, superior pole. The receptor set was obtained from a man aged 35-49 years with primary liver carcinoma and hepatitis B virus infection.

The chain joins TRBV6-1 to TRBJ2-3; TRBD1 matches 8 bases. The CDR3 sequence is 15 residues long. The junction had 13 bases not matched to a gene; V was cut back by 10 bases and J by 4 bases. Germline CDR1 is MNHNS and CDR2 is SASEGT. For the CDR3, the DNA is TGTGCCATCCACAGGGGGACGATTCGGGCAGATACGCAGTATTTT. It encodes CAIHRGTIRADTQYF.

As DNA, the CDR3 is TGCACCAACAGAGGAAGGGTCACTGAAGCTTTCTTT. It specifies CTNRGRVTEAFF. This chain uses TRBV10-1 with TRBJ1-1; D not certain. Germline lookup yields CDR1 WNHNN and CDR2 SYGVQD (reference sequence). The CDR3 spans 12 residues.

Comments on this clonotype: Mismatch with germline at one junction end may stem from a read error. The chain couples TRBV12-3 or TRBV12-4 to TRBJ1-2; perhaps TRBD1 as D (5 bases). The length of the CDR3 is 15 residues. CDR3 DNA sequence: TGTGCCAGCAATCCCCGGGGACGGACTAACTATGGATACACCTTC. Its translation: CASNPRGRTNYGYTF.

A word on this clonotype: A single base separates this from a much larger clone, so it may be a read error. The J gene is TRBJ2-7, the V gene TRBV24-1; the match to TRBD1 covers 9 bases. This CDR3 is built from 15 residues. The germline CDR1 and CDR2 sequences are KGHDR and SFDVKD. CDR3 nucleotide sequence: TGTGCCACCAGTGATCGAGCGGGACAGGGTAGGCCGCAGTGCTTC. This translates into CATSDRAGQGRPQCF.

Regarding this clonotype: Compared with germline, one end of the junction differs, possibly owing to a read error. The V gene is TRBV7-9, the J gene TRBJ2-7, with a weak D call TRBD1 (5 bases). The germline CDR1 and CDR2 sequences are SEHNR and FQNEAQ (reference sequence). The CDR3 length is 16 residues. The CDR3 reads CASSSQTDAISYKQYF. The CDR3 bases are TGTGCCAGTAGCTCCCAGACAGACGCGATCTCCTACAAGCAGTACTTC.

With respect to this clonotype: The junction and the germline gene differ at one end; a read error may be behind it. The chain has TRBV5-4 and TRBJ2-7; no clear D gene. Germline V gives CDR1 SGHNT, CDR2 YYREEE (reference sequence). CDR3 length: 15 residues. In DNA form, the CDR3 reads TGTGCAAGCAGCTTGGGCCGGTTTGAGGTTGGCGAGCAGTACTTC. Translating it yields CASSLGRFEVGEQYF.

Concerning this clonotype itself: Compared with germline, one end of the junction differs, possibly owing to a read error. V usage is TRBV9 and J usage is TRBJ2-1; no reliable D call. CDR3 length equals 12 residues. The germline V gene has CDR1 SGDLS and CDR2 YYNGEE. In DNA, the CDR3 is TGTGCCAGCAGCGCTTACTACAATGGGCAGTTCTTC. Amino acid sequence: CASSAYYNGQFF.

This chain uses TRBV29-1 with TRBJ2-7; the D is unclear. Germline lookup yields CDR1 SQVTM and CDR2 ANQGSEA. V gave up 4 bases and J gave up 3 bases, with 10 bases separating them. This CDR3 has 12 amino acids. Here the CDR3 reads CSVAGNRYEQYF. The CDR3 nucleotides read TGCAGCGTTGCAGGCAATCGCTACGAGCAGTACTTC.

This clonotype was found many times. The chain couples TRBV5-5 to TRBJ1-5; TRBD1 aligns across 10 bases. Germline CDR1 is SGHKS and CDR2 is YYEKEE (reference sequence). Trimming cost V 4 bases and J 2 bases; bases outside gene matches: 9. The CDR3 is made up of 17 amino acids. CDR3 residues: CASSRDRGDTGNQPQHF. The CDR3 bases are TGTGCCAGCAGCCGGGACAGGGGTGATACGGGCAATCAGCCCCAGCATTTT.

Of note for this clonotype: Germline and junction disagree at one end, which may indicate a read error. The chain links TRBV11-2 to TRBJ2-7, with D possibly matching TRBD2 (5 bases). This CDR3 comprises 14 residues. CDR1 and CDR2 (germline): SGHAT, FQNNGV. CDR3 protein: CASSPSISAYEEYF. Written as DNA, the CDR3 is TGTGCCAGCAGCCCTTCGATTAGCGCCTACGAGGAGTACTTC.

As concerns this clonotype: A read error may produce the germline difference seen at one junction end. The chain has TRBV20-1 and TRBJ2-3; TRBD1 aligns across 7 bases. This CDR3 region has 16 residues. Germline loops: CDR1 DFQATT, CDR2 SNEGSKA (reference sequence). CDR3 region: CSVRDLQGVFIDTQYF. Here the CDR3 DNA reads TGCAGTGTTAGAGATCTGCAGGGGGTTTTCATAGATACGCAGTATTTT.

Note on this clonotype: One junction end disagrees with the germline gene, perhaps due to a read error. The chain couples TRBV7-9 to TRBJ2-1; unclear D gene. The germline CDR1 and CDR2 sequences are SEHNR and FQNEAQ (reference sequence). The CDR3 contains 12 residues. This chain's CDR3 is CASSLRQIEQFF. The CDR3 DNA is TGCGCCAGCAGCTTACGCCAGATTGAGCAGTTCTTC.

This clonotype was found a few times. This chain links TRBV2 with TRBJ2-7, with TRBD2 identical over 8 bases. J gave up 0 bases and V 10 bases, and 17 bases lay outside the gene matches. The CDR3 is 17 residues long. CDR1 and CDR2 from the germline V gene are SNHLY and FYNNEI. CDR3 DNA: TGTGCCACCAGGGTGAAAAGCGGGAGAGGTAGCTCCTACGAGCAGTACTTC. Its translation: CATRVKSGRGSSYEQYF.

Worth noting for this clonotype: At one boundary the junction diverges from the germline segment, which might be a read error. V is TRBV11-1 and J is TRBJ2-3; 7 bases are a match to TRBD1. Germline assignment: CDR1 SGHAT and CDR2 FQDESV (reference sequence). This CDR3 spans 15 amino acids. The CDR3 DNA reads as TGTGTCAGCAGCTTAGGAAGGGGGCGCGTGGATACACAGTACTTT. It encodes CVSSLGRGRVDTQYF.

V gene TRBV4-2 combines with J gene TRBJ1-1; TRBD1 matches at 10 bases. The CDR3 spans 18 residues. V was clipped by 7 bases and J by 2 bases; unmatched bases: 16. Germline CDR1 is LGHNA and CDR2 is YNFKEQ. The DNA of the CDR3 is TGTGCCAGCAACACTCGCCGGGACAGGGGAATATTCAACACTGAAGCTTTCTTT. This translates into CASNTRRDRGIFNTEAFF.

The V call is TRBV30, the J call TRBJ2-4; perhaps TRBD2 as D (6 bases). Germline CDR1 GTSNPN, CDR2 SVGIG (reference sequence). There are 14 residues in the CDR3. The CDR3 region is CDRSFGGEWNIQYF. The CDR3 bases are TGTGACAGGAGTTTCGGGGGAGAGTGGAACATTCAGTACTTC.

Comment on this clonotype: The junction and the germline gene differ at one end; a read error may be behind it. This sequence joins TRBV24-1 and TRBJ2-1, with 8 bases lining up with TRBD1. The CDR3 contains 15 residues. Germline CDR1 KGHDR, CDR2 SFDVKD. For the CDR3, the DNA is TGTGCCACCAGTGACTATCGGGACAGGATAGATGAGCAGTCCTTC. Amino acids: CATSDYRDRIDEQSF.

In its sample, this clonotype was seen a few times. A much larger clone differs by one base, so this may be a read error. V and J are TRBV2 and TRBJ2-1, with D perhaps TRBD2 (6 bases). The CDR3 runs 14 residues. CDR1 and CDR2 from the germline V gene are SNHLY and FYNNEI. The CDR3 coding sequence is TGTGTCAGCAGTCCTACGACTAGTAGGGATGAGCAGTTCTTC. Translation: CVSSPTTSRDEQFF.